The next 25 T cell receptor beta chains were all read from a single sample in a study of T cells after yellow fever vaccination. TCRdb redid the calling of the 5' RACE reads with MiXCR, one entry per CDR3 protein. The sample contains around 330,000 distinct CDR3 sequences, around 3.6% of which appear only once. Here the sequenced sample was PBMCs, taken on the day of the yellow fever booster vaccination. Receptor source: a man younger than 35 who received the YFV17D yellow fever vaccine.

This clonotype was detected ten times or more. The gene calls are TRBV12-3 or TRBV12-4 and TRBJ1-5; weak D call: TRBD1 (5 bases). The CDR3 has 18 residues. Trimming took off 3 bases at V and 1 base at J, with 19 bases between the two ends. CDR3 loop: CASSLVPRGLKSNQPQHF. CDR3 bases: TGTGCCAGCAGTTTGGTTCCAAGGGGCTTAAAGAGCAATCAGCCCCAGCATTTT.

This clonotype was observed a handful of times. The rearrangement links TRBV2 to TRBJ2-2; D not certain. Per germline, CDR1 SNHLY and CDR2 FYNNEI. This CDR3 is built from 14 residues. Trimming shortened V by 7 bases and J by 4 bases, and 13 bases separated the two germline ends. The CDR3 here is CASTPGRGTGELFF. For the CDR3, the DNA is TGTGCCAGCACCCCCGGGCGCGGCACCGGGGAGCTGTTTTTT.

The chain links TRBV5-6 to TRBJ2-1; 12 nucleotides align to TRBD2. CDR1 is SGHDT and CDR2 is YYEEEE in the germline V gene. The length of the CDR3 is 16 residues. Trimming at V came to 4 bases and at J to 7 bases, leaving 9 bases not matched to a gene. CDR3 residues: CASSLDGLAGLNEQFF. The CDR3 nucleotides are TGTGCCAGCAGCCTGGATGGACTAGCGGGGTTAAATGAGCAGTTCTTC.

The V call is TRBV7-8, the J call TRBJ2-7; the D gene is possibly TRBD1 (6 bases). CDR1 and CDR2 (germline): SGHVS, FQNEAQ. Trimming stripped 5 bases from V and 0 bases from J, with 17 bases between. The CDR3 sequence is 16 residues long. The CDR3 here is CASSQSTGISSYEQYV. In DNA form, the CDR3 reads TGTGCCAGCAGCCAGAGTACAGGGATCAGCTCCTACGAGCAGTACGTC.

The chain joins TRBV12-3 or TRBV12-4 to TRBJ1-2, with 9 bases fitting TRBD1. This CDR3 contains 16 residues. After removal of 2 bases from V and 4 bases from J, the junction contained 8 bases not matched to a gene. Written as DNA, the CDR3 is TGTGCCAGCAGTTTACGGGGACAGGGTAATCTCTATGGCTACACCTTC. It encodes CASSLRGQGNLYGYTF.

This chain connects TRBV4-3 to TRBJ2-3, with 12 bases aligning to TRBD1. After removal of 3 bases from V and 9 bases from J, the junction contained 10 bases not matched to a gene. Germline loops: CDR1 LGHNA, CDR2 YSLEER. This CDR3 spans 16 amino acids. The CDR3 region is CASSHLGQGASSTQYF. The CDR3 nucleotides read TGCGCCAGCAGCCACCTGGGACAGGGGGCATCAAGCACGCAGTATTTT.

This clonotype was recorded a few times. The rearrangement links TRBV29-1 to TRBJ1-2; no reliable D call. This CDR3 has 12 residues. The germline V gene has CDR1 SQVTM and CDR2 ANQGSEA. Trimming stripped 6 bases from V and 7 bases from J, with 15 bases between. The CDR3 region has the DNA TGCAGCGTGGCGGCGGGTTTCGGTGGCTACACCTTC. Protein sequence: CSVAAGFGGYTF.

V gene TRBV20-1 combines with J gene TRBJ2-2, with unresolved D. Germline lookup yields CDR1 DFQATT and CDR2 SNEGSKA (reference sequence). This CDR3 has 11 amino acids. Trimming cost V 4 bases and J 3 bases, with 3 bases left between them. CDR3 sequence: CSAKDTGELFF. DNA of the CDR3: TGCAGTGCTAAAGACACCGGGGAGCTGTTTTTT.

CDR3 region: CSVGREGNTEAFF. The CDR3 DNA reads as TGCAGCGTTGGACGGGAAGGGAACACTGAAGCTTTCTTT. The chain is built from TRBV29-1 and TRBJ1-1, with D unresolved. The CDR3 has 13 residues. Between the trimmed V and J ends, which lost 4 bases and 1 base, there was a span of 10 bases. Germline V gives CDR1 SQVTM, CDR2 ANQGSEA. The full variable domain, rest sourced from reference TRBV29-1 and TRBJ1-1, is SAVISQKPSRDICQRGTSLTIQCQVDSQVTMMFWYRQQPGQSLTLIATANQGSEATYESGFVIDKFPISRPNLTFSTLTVSNMSPEDSSIYLCSVGREGNTEAFFGQGTRLTVV.

The chain employs TRBV28 and TRBJ2-7; 9 bases agree with TRBD1. Germline values: CDR1 MDHEN, CDR2 SYDVKM. The CDR3 totals 14 residues. With 4 bases clipped from V and 2 bases from J, the junction kept 3 bases outside the gene matches. CDR3 region: CASSWGQGTYEQYV. In DNA form, the CDR3 reads TGTGCCAGCAGTTGGGGACAGGGAACCTACGAGCAGTACGTC.

V usage is TRBV10-3 and J usage is TRBJ2-7, with 8 bases identical to TRBD1. The trim removed 4 bases at V and 6 bases at J, leaving 8 bases unmatched. Germline assignment: CDR1 ENHRY and CDR2 SYGVKD. The CDR3 sequence is 14 residues long. The CDR3 nucleotides read TGTGCCATCAGTGCGGACAGGGCGTCGGGCGAGCAGTACGTC. It codes for CAISADRASGEQYV.

This clonotype was recorded many times. J is TRBJ2-3 and V is TRBV7-2, with 7 bases aligning to TRBD2. Germline loops: CDR1 SGHTA, CDR2 FQGNSA. The J segment lost 0 bases and the V segment lost 3 bases, leaving 6 bases of the junction unmatched. CDR3 length: 16 amino acids. The CDR3 region is CASSFQRGGSTDTQYF. CDR3 DNA sequence: TGTGCCAGCAGCTTCCAGCGGGGCGGAAGCACAGATACGCAGTATTTT.

This clonotype was seen ten or more times. The V gene is TRBV14, the J gene TRBJ2-5; D remains unclear. This CDR3 contains 16 residues. V lost 3 bases and J 5 bases, leaving 19 bases between the germline ends. Germline CDR1 is SGHDN and CDR2 is FVKESK. This chain's CDR3 is CASSQIRRSPRETQYF. The CDR3 DNA sequence: TGTGCCAGCAGCCAGATCCGTCGTTCCCCCAGGGAGACCCAGTACTTC.

The chain links TRBV5-1 to TRBJ2-5; 8 nucleotides match TRBD1. The CDR3 is 16 residues long. The ends lost 3 bases at V and 1 base at J; junction bases unmatched: 8. Germline CDR1 reads SGHRS; CDR2 reads YFSETQ. CDR3 sequence reads: CASSSARGHSQETQYF. The CDR3 DNA follows: TGCGCCAGCAGCTCGGCCAGGGGGCACTCCCAAGAGACCCAGTACTTC.

The chain joins TRBV30 to TRBJ1-1; TRBD1 might be the D (5 bases). Germline V gives CDR1 GTSNPN, CDR2 SVGIG (reference sequence). V shed 3 bases and J shed 2 bases, with 13 bases lying between them. This CDR3 is built from 14 residues. CDR3 in DNA: TGTGCCTGGAGAGGGTCGGGGCGTAACACTGAAGCTTTCTTT. Protein: CAWRGSGRNTEAFF.

This clonotype was counted at least ten times. The chain joins TRBV24-1 to TRBJ2-3; 11 nucleotides align to TRBD1. Germline CDR1 and CDR2: KGHDR and SFDVKD. This CDR3 region has 13 residues. The V gene end was trimmed by 9 bases and the J gene end by 4 bases; junction bases not matched to a gene: 2. This CDR3 is CATEGQGADTQYF. CDR3 DNA: TGTGCCACCGAGGGACAGGGGGCAGATACGCAGTATTTT.

There are many counts of this clonotype. The CDR3, as DNA: TGTGCCAGCAGTTATCGGTCTCAAGCTTTCTTT. Encoded protein: CASSYRSQAFF. This sequence joins TRBV6-2 or TRBV6-3 and TRBJ1-1, with no clear D. Germline-derived CDR1 and CDR2 are MNHEY and SVGEGT. The CDR3 runs 11 residues. V was pared by 3 bases and J by 9 bases, with 8 bases between.

This clonotype was counted many times. The gene calls are TRBV4-2 and TRBJ2-3; D gene unclear. The CDR3 length is 15 residues. Germline V gives CDR1 LGHNA, CDR2 YNFKEQ. Trimming took 0 bases from V and 3 from J, leaving 10 bases between them. The CDR3 loop is CASSQDPRITDTQYF. CDR3 coding DNA: TGTGCCAGCAGCCAAGACCCCCGTATAACAGATACGCAGTATTTT.

This clonotype has at least ten counts. The genes are TRBV27 and TRBJ1-2, with D perhaps matching TRBD1 (5 bases). The CDR3 loop spans 14 amino acids. The germline gives CDR1 MNHEY, CDR2 SMNVEV (reference sequence). Trimming took off 5 bases at V and 8 bases at J, with 18 bases between the two ends. Here the CDR3 DNA reads TGTGCCAGCAGTGTTGGAGGACCCTGGGACGGCTACACCTTC. Encoded protein: CASSVGGPWDGYTF.

This clonotype was counted at least ten times. V and J are TRBV6-6 and TRBJ2-3; possibly TRBD1 for D (6 bases). V was trimmed by 4 bases and J by 3 bases, leaving 14 bases between them. Per the germline V gene, CDR1 is MNHNY and CDR2 is SVGAGI (reference sequence). This CDR3 has 15 amino acids. Written as DNA, the CDR3 is TGTGCCAGCAGTTTCCCAGGGGTTCGGACAGATACGCAGTATTTT. This translates into CASSFPGVRTDTQYF.

This clonotype showed up just a few times. V is TRBV2 and J is TRBJ1-3, with TRBD1 matching over 8 bases. V trimming: 7 bases; J trimming: 0 bases; junction bases outside the gene matches: 5. This CDR3 is built from 15 residues. Germline CDR1 is SNHLY and CDR2 is FYNNEI. CDR3 coding DNA: TGTGCCAGCAAACGACAGGGGAGCTCTGGAAACACCATATATTTT. This sequence encodes CASKRQGSSGNTIYF.

This clonotype has a handful of counts. This sequence joins TRBV6-5 and TRBJ1-3; D not resolved. The V end lost 8 bases, the J end lost 0 bases, and 5 bases lay between the germline ends. The CDR3 is made up of 12 amino acids. Germline V lookup: CDR1 MNHEY, CDR2 SVGAGI. CDR3 DNA sequence: TGTGCCAGCTCAGGCTCTGGAAACACCATATATTTT. Amino acid sequence: CASSGSGNTIYF.

The rearrangement links TRBV27 to TRBJ2-7, with 11 nucleotides matching TRBD1. The V gene's germline CDR1 is MNHEY and CDR2 SMNVEV (reference sequence). Germline trimming cut 6 bases from V and 11 bases from J; bases unmatched to any gene: 9. The CDR3 is 13 amino acids. DNA of the CDR3: TGTGCCAGCAGAGGGACAGGGGGGCGCATCGAGTACGTC. Amino acid sequence: CASRGTGGRIEYV.

The chain combines TRBV28 with TRBJ2-7, with 7 bases matching TRBD2. Unmatched junction bases numbered 2, after V lost 5 bases and J lost 4 bases. The CDR3 spans 12 residues. Germline assignment: CDR1 MDHEN and CDR2 SYDVKM. The CDR3 region has the DNA TGTGCCAGCAGTGCAGCGGGGTACGAGCAGTACTTC. Its protein product is CASSAAGYEQYF.

CDR3 DNA: TGTGCCAGCAGACCTAATACAGGGTTAGGAGAGCAGTACTTC. Translating it yields CASRPNTGLGEQYF. The chain joins TRBV7-9 to TRBJ2-7; possible D gene TRBD1, 6 bases. The germline V gene has CDR1 SEHNR and CDR2 FQNEAQ (reference sequence). The CDR3 is 14 amino acids. Trimming removed 6 bases at V and 7 bases at J, with 19 bases between. Together with reference TRBV7-9 and TRBJ2-7, the CDR3 gives the full variable domain: DTGVSQNPRHKITKRGQNVTFRCDPISEHNRLYWYRQTLGQGPEFLTYFQNEAQLEKSRLLSDRFSAERPKGSFSTLEIQRTEQGDSAMYLCASRPNTGLGEQYFGPGTRLTVT.